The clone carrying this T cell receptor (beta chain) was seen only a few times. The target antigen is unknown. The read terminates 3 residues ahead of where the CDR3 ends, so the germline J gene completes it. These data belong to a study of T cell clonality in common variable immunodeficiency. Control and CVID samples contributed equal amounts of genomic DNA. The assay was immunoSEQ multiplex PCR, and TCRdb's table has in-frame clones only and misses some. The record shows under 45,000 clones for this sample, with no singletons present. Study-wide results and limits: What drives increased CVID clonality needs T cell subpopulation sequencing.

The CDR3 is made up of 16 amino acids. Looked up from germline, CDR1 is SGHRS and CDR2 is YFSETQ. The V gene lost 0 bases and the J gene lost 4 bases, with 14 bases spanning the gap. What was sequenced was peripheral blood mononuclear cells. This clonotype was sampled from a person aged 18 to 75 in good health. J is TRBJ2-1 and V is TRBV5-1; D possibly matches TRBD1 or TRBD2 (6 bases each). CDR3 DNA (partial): TGCGCCAGCAGCTTGGGCAGGGGAGGTTGGTACAATGAG. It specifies CASSLGRGGWYNE. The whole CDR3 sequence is CASSLGRGGWYNEQFF.